This passage covers 28 T cell receptor beta chains from one sample sequenced in a study of CD8 T cells in ankylosing spondylitis. Broader study findings: Typical of ankylosing spondylitis blood, it appeared, was a TCR beta motif of under 10 highly homologous variants.

TCRdb re-called the 5' RACE reads through MiXCR, storing one row per CDR3 protein. This sample carries about 800,000 distinct CDR3 sequences, 10% to 15% of them seen once, and the ten largest clones take approximately 0.51%. These receptors are not linked to any known antigen. Material for sequencing was blood, either unsorted or a sorted T cell fraction (not recorded which). The receptors shown here come from a male donor with ankylosing spondylitis.

The chain uses TRBV28 and TRBJ2-7; 8 positions agree with TRBD2. CDR3 size: 14 residues. The V segment lost 6 bases and the J segment 3 bases; nucleotides outside the gene matches: 7. Germline-derived CDR1 and CDR2 are MDHEN and SYDVKM. The CDR3 here is CASSHGTRYYEQYF. The CDR3 DNA is TGTGCCAGCAGCCATGGGACTAGGTACTACGAGCAGTACTTC.

The chain is built from TRBV20-1 and TRBJ2-3; D ambiguous. The CDR3 covers 14 residues. V lost 5 bases and J 0 bases, leaving 12 bases between the germline ends. CDR1 is DFQATT, CDR2 SNEGSKA, per germline (reference sequence). CDR3 amino acids: CSAPGPTSTDTQYF. CDR3 in DNA: TGCAGTGCTCCCGGACCTACTAGCACAGATACGCAGTATTTT.

This clonotype was detected a few times. CDR3 sequence: CASSYVWTGGPNNEQFF. The DNA of the CDR3 is TGTGCCAGCAGTTACGTCTGGACAGGGGGCCCCAACAATGAGCAGTTCTTC. V gene TRBV6-5 combines with J gene TRBJ2-1; 11 bases agree with TRBD1. In germline, CDR1 is MNHEY, CDR2 SVGAGI. The CDR3 extends over 17 amino acids. V shed 2 bases and J 5 bases; nucleotides not matched to a gene: 8.

This clonotype showed up many times. The chain links TRBV20-1 to TRBJ1-2; 8 bases fit TRBD1. The CDR3 has 15 residues. The germline gives CDR1 DFQATT, CDR2 SNEGSKA (reference sequence). The ends lost 5 bases at V and 5 bases at J; junction bases unmatched: 13. The DNA of the CDR3 is TGCAGTGCTCCCCGAGGGAGGGGACAGGATTATGGCTACACCTTC. Translation gives CSAPRGRGQDYGYTF.

This clonotype showed up just a few times. An end of the junction does not agree with germline; a read error may underlie this. The rearrangement joins TRBV20-1 to TRBJ2-7; a possible D gene is TRBD2 (6 bases). CDR3 length: 11 residues. Looked up from germline, CDR1 is DFQATT and CDR2 is SNEGSKA (reference sequence). CDR3 in DNA: TGCAGTGCTAGACTCGAGGGGAGGTCTCGGTTC. It translates to CSARLEGRSRF.

This chain connects TRBV6-1 to TRBJ2-7; no definite D call. This CDR3 contains 16 residues. Germline CDR1 and CDR2: MNHNS and SASEGT. V gave up 6 bases and J gave up 0 bases, with 18 bases separating them. The CDR3: CASSSDRAQDSYEQYF. CDR3 nucleotides: TGTGCCAGCAGCTCCGACCGGGCCCAAGACTCCTACGAGCAGTACTTC.

The table lists this clonotype with a few counts. The chain joins TRBV6-1 to TRBJ1-5, with TRBD1 matching over 9 bases. The germline V gene has CDR1 MNHNS and CDR2 SASEGT. The CDR3 extends over 15 amino acids. V lost 6 bases and J lost 4; bases outside the gene matches: 7. The CDR3 is CASRSGTGSNQPQHF. DNA for the CDR3: TGTGCCAGCAGAAGCGGGACAGGGAGTAATCAGCCCCAGCATTTT.

This clonotype has a count of ten or more. The CDR3 bases are TGCAGCGTACGGGGGACTAGCGGGGGAACAGATACGCAGTATTTT. Protein sequence: CSVRGTSGGTDTQYF. The chain couples TRBV29-1 to TRBJ2-3, with 14 bases that match TRBD2. V was pared by 6 bases and J by 3 bases, with 5 bases of the junction left unmatched. The CDR3 loop spans 15 amino acids. Looked up from germline, CDR1 is SQVTM and CDR2 is ANQGSEA.

In its sample, this clonotype was seen a few times. CDR3 protein: CASSRRGPVGSQPQHF. In DNA, the CDR3 is TGCGCCAGCAGCCGGAGGGGTCCGGTTGGCAGTCAGCCCCAGCATTTT. The chain employs TRBV4-1 and TRBJ1-5; tentative D call: TRBD1 (5 bases). This CDR3 is built from 16 residues. V was shortened by 4 bases and J by 6 bases, with 19 bases between the two germline ends. Germline CDR1 is MGHRA and CDR2 is YSYEKL.

There are a few counts of this clonotype. The chain links TRBV4-1 to TRBJ2-7; 7 bases are shared with TRBD2. CDR1 and CDR2 (germline): MGHRA, YSYEKL. With V trimmed by 3 bases and J by 2 bases, 7 bases remained unmatched. This CDR3 contains 15 residues. CDR3 amino acids: CASSQLGLPTYEQYF. The DNA of the CDR3 is TGCGCCAGCAGCCAGCTGGGACTACCAACCTACGAGCAGTACTTC.

This clonotype was counted a few times. V is TRBV5-5 and J is TRBJ2-3, with D possibly matching TRBD1 (6 bases). Per germline, CDR1 SGHKS and CDR2 YYEKEE (reference sequence). Between the trimmed V and J ends, which lost 1 base and 3 bases, there was a span of 18 bases. The CDR3 has 17 amino acids. The CDR3 nucleotides read TGTGCCAGCAGCTTGTTACGCCGGATGCAGGGGACAGATACGCAGTATTTT. Protein sequence: CASSLLRRMQGTDTQYF.

Ten or more counts support this clonotype. The chain uses TRBV6-6 and TRBJ1-4; weak D call: TRBD1 (5 bases). CDR1 is MNHNY and CDR2 is SVGAGI in the germline V gene (reference sequence). The CDR3 runs 13 residues. V dropped 4 bases and J dropped 4 bases, with 7 bases sitting between them. The CDR3 DNA sequence: TGTGCCAGCAGTTCAGGGCTTAATGAAAAACTGTTTTTT. It specifies CASSSGLNEKLFF.

This clonotype was seen only a few times. V gene TRBV5-4 combines with J gene TRBJ2-5; a possible D gene is TRBD1 (5 bases). The CDR3 extends over 15 amino acids. Per the germline V gene, CDR1 is SGHNT and CDR2 is YYREEE (reference sequence). V was pared by 6 bases and J by 1 base, with 16 bases between. This CDR3 reads CASTRSRGFQETQYF. CDR3 bases: TGTGCCAGCACCAGATCAAGGGGATTCCAAGAGACCCAGTACTTC.

The chain couples TRBV6-2 or TRBV6-3 to TRBJ1-2; no definite D call. The V end lost 6 bases, the J end lost 8 bases, and 19 bases lay between the germline ends. Germline V lookup: CDR1 MNHEY, CDR2 SVGEGT. This CDR3 spans 14 amino acids. The CDR3 region has the DNA TGTGCCAGCAGAGCCTTACAGCGTGGGATGGGCTACACCTTC. Translating it yields CASRALQRGMGYTF.

V is TRBV11-1 and J is TRBJ2-7; no clear D. CDR3 length equals 14 residues. Trimming removed 2 bases at V and 2 bases at J, with 10 bases between. Germline V gene lookup returns CDR1 SGHAT and CDR2 FQDESV (reference sequence). The CDR3 coding sequence is TGTGCCAGCAGCTTAAGATTGAGAACCTACGAGCAGTACTTC. This sequence encodes CASSLRLRTYEQYF.

CDR3 sequence reads: CASSLGWTGRRNTEAFF. The CDR3 DNA sequence: TGTGCCAGCAGCTTAGGTTGGACAGGGAGGAGGAACACTGAAGCTTTCTTT. The rearrangement joins TRBV7-9 to TRBJ1-1; 8 bases are shared with TRBD1. Germline CDR1 and CDR2: SEHNR and FQNEAQ (reference sequence). Germline trimming cut 1 base from V and 1 base from J; bases unmatched to any gene: 8. This CDR3 comprises 17 residues.

The rearrangement links TRBV28 to TRBJ2-1, with D perhaps matching TRBD1 (5 bases). CDR1 is MDHEN, CDR2 SYDVKM, per germline. This CDR3 region has 16 residues. V gave up 5 bases and J gave up 3 bases, with 17 bases separating them. The CDR3 region has the DNA TGTGCCAGCAGTGAGGTCAGGGAAAGCTTCTACAATGAGCAGTTCTTC. As protein: CASSEVRESFYNEQFF. Supplemented by reference TRBV28 and TRBJ2-1, the full variable domain reads DVKVTQSSRYLVKRTGEKVFLECVQDMDHENMFWYRQDPGLGLRLIYFSYDVKMKEKGDIPEGYSVSREKKERFSLILESASTNQTSMYLCASSEVRESFYNEQFFGPGTRLTVL.

This clonotype was seen repeatedly, ten times or more. V and J are TRBV5-6 and TRBJ1-2, with TRBD1 matching over 7 bases. This CDR3 is built from 14 residues. Trimming removed 2 bases from V and 5 bases from J; junction bases left unmatched: 6. Germline lookup yields CDR1 SGHDT and CDR2 YYEEEE. CDR3 nucleotides: TGTGCCAGCAGCTTCGGGACAGTTCGGTATGGCTACACCTTC. Its translation is CASSFGTVRYGYTF.

This chain joins TRBV7-2 and TRBJ2-3; no definite D call. The CDR3 contains 13 residues. Germline V gives CDR1 SGHTA, CDR2 FQGNSA. V lost 5 bases and J lost 6, with 12 bases in between. CDR3: CASSAGRRDTQYF. CDR3 DNA: TGTGCCAGCAGCGCCGGACGCAGGGATACGCAGTATTTT. Drawing the rest from reference TRBV7-2 and TRBJ2-3, the complete variable domain is GAGVSQSPSNKVTEKGKDVELRCDPISGHTALYWYRQSLGQGLEFLIYFQGNSAPDKSGLPSDRFSAERTGGSVSTLTIQRTQQEDSAVYLCASSAGRRDTQYFGPGTRLTVL.

The table lists this clonotype with a few counts. V is TRBV5-1 and J is TRBJ2-3; D ambiguous. CDR1 is SGHRS, CDR2 YFSETQ, per germline. With 4 bases removed from V and 2 bases from J, the gap between germline ends came to 11 bases. The CDR3 consists of 14 residues. DNA for the CDR3: TGCGCCAGCAGCCCTCCCGAGCCCACAGATACGCAGTATTTT. Its protein product is CASSPPEPTDTQYF. The variable domain in full, with the rest retrieved from reference TRBV5-1 and TRBJ2-3, is KAGVTQTPRYLIKTRGQQVTLSCSPISGHRSVSWYQQTPGQGLQFLFEYFSETQRNKGNFPGRFSGRQFSNSRSEMNVSTLELGDSALYLCASSPPEPTDTQYFGPGTRLTVL.

The chain employs TRBV6-2 or TRBV6-3 and TRBJ2-7; D possibly corresponds to TRBD2 (5 bases). Trimming stripped 6 bases from V and 3 bases from J, with 15 bases between. The CDR3 runs to 14 residues. The germline gives CDR1 MNHEY, CDR2 SVGEGT. The CDR3 DNA reads TGTGCCAGCAGACGCGGCGCGGGCTACTACGAGCAGTACTTC. Its protein product is CASRRGAGYYEQYF.

This clonotype occurred a few times. This chain joins TRBV9 and TRBJ2-2, with unresolved D. The germline V gene encodes CDR1 SGDLS and CDR2 YYNGEE. There are 18 residues in the CDR3. V was clipped by 2 bases and J by 4 bases, with 21 bases between them. CDR3 sequence reads: CASSVGVVLATGTGELFF. The CDR3 bases are TGTGCCAGCAGCGTTGGAGTTGTCTTAGCTACGGGCACCGGGGAGCTGTTTTTT.

This clonotype was recorded at least ten times. This chain uses TRBV29-1 with TRBJ2-7; weak D call: TRBD1 (6 bases). The V end was cut by 5 bases, the J end by 5 bases, with 16 bases between. Looked up from germline, CDR1 is SQVTM and CDR2 is ANQGSEA. The CDR3 covers 13 residues. The CDR3 nucleotides read TGCAGCGTTACACAGGGTTCGCTCGACGAGCAGTACTTC. Its translation is CSVTQGSLDEQYF.

The chain is built from TRBV7-9 and TRBJ1-1; D unclear. The germline gives CDR1 SEHNR, CDR2 FQNEAQ (reference sequence). The V end lost 5 bases, the J end lost 6 bases, and 13 bases lay between the germline ends. The CDR3 loop spans 13 amino acids. In nucleotides, the CDR3 is TGTGCCAGCAGCGCTGGCCCTGGCGCTGAAGCTTTCTTT. Translating it yields CASSAGPGAEAFF.

This clonotype was found a few times. This chain joins TRBV24-1 and TRBJ2-1; a possible D gene is TRBD2 (6 bases). This CDR3 contains 18 residues. Deletions cut 5 bases from V and 6 bases from J, with 25 bases between. Looked up from germline, CDR1 is KGHDR and CDR2 is SFDVKD. Here the CDR3 reads CATSGSPASVRGRNEQFF. The CDR3, as DNA: TGTGCCACCAGTGGATCTCCCGCTAGCGTCCGGGGTCGCAATGAGCAGTTCTTC.

The chain uses TRBV5-6 and TRBJ2-3, with TRBD2 matching over 8 bases. The CDR3 length is 15 residues. With 4 bases clipped from V and 2 bases from J, the junction kept 6 bases outside the gene matches. Germline CDR1 SGHDT, CDR2 YYEEEE. CDR3 coding DNA: TGTGCCAGCAGCCCGCGGGGGGAGTCCACAGATACGCAGTATTTT. Its translation is CASSPRGESTDTQYF.

This chain joins TRBV18 and TRBJ2-1; 10 bases fit TRBD1. The J segment lost 0 bases and the V segment lost 7 bases, leaving 9 bases of the junction unmatched. From germline, CDR1 is KGHSH and CDR2 LQKENI. The CDR3 spans 17 residues. The CDR3 DNA sequence: TGTGCCAGCTTCTCCCGAGGGACAGGGGCCTCCTACAATGAGCAGTTCTTC. Amino acids: CASFSRGTGASYNEQFF.

This clonotype was detected a few times. The chain carries TRBV11-2 and TRBJ1-1; 8 nucleotides align to TRBD1. The junction had 11 bases not matched to a gene; V was cut back by 5 bases and J by 6 bases. This CDR3 has 15 amino acids. CDR1 is SGHAT, CDR2 FQNNGV, per germline. The CDR3 is CASSPFTTGVAEAFF. The DNA of the CDR3 is TGTGCCAGCAGCCCCTTCACGACAGGGGTCGCTGAAGCTTTCTTT.